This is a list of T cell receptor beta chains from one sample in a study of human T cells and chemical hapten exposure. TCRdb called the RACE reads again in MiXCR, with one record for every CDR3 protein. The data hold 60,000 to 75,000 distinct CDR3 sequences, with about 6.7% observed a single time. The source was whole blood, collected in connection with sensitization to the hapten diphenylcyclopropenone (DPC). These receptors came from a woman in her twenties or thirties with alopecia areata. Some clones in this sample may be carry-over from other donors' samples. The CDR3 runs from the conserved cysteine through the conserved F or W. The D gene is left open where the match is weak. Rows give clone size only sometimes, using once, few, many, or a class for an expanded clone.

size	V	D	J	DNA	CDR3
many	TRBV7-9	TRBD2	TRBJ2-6	TGTGCCAGCAGCTCTGGACTAGACTCTGGGGCCAACGTCCTGACTTTC	CASSSGLDSGANVLTF
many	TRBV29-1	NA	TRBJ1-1	TGCAGCGTTGAAGATAGAGGGGGGGCTGAAGCTTTCTTT	CSVEDRGGAEAFF
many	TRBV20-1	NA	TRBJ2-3	TGCAGTGCTAGAGATGTGGAAAGATTGACAGATACGCAGTATTTT	CSARDVERLTDTQYF
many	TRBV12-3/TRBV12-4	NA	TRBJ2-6	TGTGCCAGCAATAGGAGAGGGGCCAACGTCCTGACTTTC	CASNRRGANVLTF
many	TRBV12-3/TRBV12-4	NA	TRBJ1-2	TGTGCCAGCAGCCGCAATCCTCAACAGGGATCTGGCTACACCTTC	CASSRNPQQGSGYTF
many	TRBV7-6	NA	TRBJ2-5	TGTGCCAGCAGCCGCAGACACCCCCAAGAGACCCAGTACTTC	CASSRRHPQETQYF
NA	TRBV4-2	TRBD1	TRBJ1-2	TGTGCCAGCAGCCAGGAAAGGAACAGGGGAGACTATGGCGACACCTTC	CASSQERNRGDYGDTF
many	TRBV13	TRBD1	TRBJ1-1	TGTGCCAGCAGCTCCCAGGGGGCGAGCACTGAAGCTTTCTTT	CASSSQGASTEAFF
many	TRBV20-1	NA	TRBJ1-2	TGCAGTGCTAGAGATCGGTTGGTCTATGGCTACACCTTC	CSARDRLVYGYTF
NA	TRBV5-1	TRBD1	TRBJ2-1	TGCGCCAGCAGCTTTAGGACAGGGAGCTCCTACAATGAGCAGTTCTTC	CASSFRTGSSYNEQFF
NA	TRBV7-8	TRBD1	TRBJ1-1	TGTGCCAGCAGCGACCGGGACAGGGCTGAAGCTTTCTTT	CASSDRDRAEAFF
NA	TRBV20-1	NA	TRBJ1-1	TGCAGTGCTAGAGATCGGGGTTACACTGAAGCTTTCTTT	CSARDRGYTEAFF
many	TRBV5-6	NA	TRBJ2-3	TGTGCCAGCAGCTTGCTTGGGGACCGCACAGATACGCAGTATTTT	CASSLLGDRTDTQYF
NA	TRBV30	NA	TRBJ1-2	TGTGCCTGGAGTCTTTACTATGGCGACACCTTC	CAWSLYYGDTF
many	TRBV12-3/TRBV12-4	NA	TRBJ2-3	TGTGCCAGCAGTCCGCCTGATAGCGGCACAGATACGCAGTATTTT	CASSPPDSGTDTQYF
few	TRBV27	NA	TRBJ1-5	TGTGCCAGCAGGCCCTCCCCGGCACGTTGGCCCCAGCATTTT	CASRPSPARWPQHF
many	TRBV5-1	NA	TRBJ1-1	TGCGCCAGCAGCTTCCGGGCTACGGACACTGAAGCTTTCTTT	CASSFRATDTEAFF
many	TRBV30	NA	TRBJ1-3	TGTGCCTGGAGTGTATGGCAGTTCCTCTCTGGAAACACCATATATTTT	CAWSVWQFLSGNTIYF
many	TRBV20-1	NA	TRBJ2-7	TGCAGTGCCAGAGTGGAGAGCTCCTACGAGCAGTACTTC	CSARVESSYEQYF
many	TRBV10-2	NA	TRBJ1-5	TGCGCCAGCAGTGACCCTAGTCGGGACGTAAGCAATCAGCCCCAGCATTTT	CASSDPSRDVSNQPQHF
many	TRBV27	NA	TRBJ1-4	TGTGCCAGCAGCCCCCAGAAGTGGAATAATGAAAAACTGTTTTTT	CASSPQKWNNEKLFF
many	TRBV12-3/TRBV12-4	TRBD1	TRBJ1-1	TGTGCCAGCAGATCGGGACAGGGAGGTCCTGAAGCTTTCTTT	CASRSGQGGPEAFF
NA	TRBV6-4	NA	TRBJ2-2	TGTGCCAGCAGTGACTCGTATGCGGGCAGGGGAAGTTTCACCGGGGAGCTGTTTTTT	CASSDSYAGRGSFTGELFF
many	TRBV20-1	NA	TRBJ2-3	TGCAGTGCTAGGGGAAGCACAGATACGCAGTATTTT	CSARGSTDTQYF
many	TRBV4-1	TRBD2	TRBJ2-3	TGCGCCAGCAGCCAAGTCGATATGGGACTAGCTGGCGATACGCAGTATTTT	CASSQVDMGLAGDTQYF
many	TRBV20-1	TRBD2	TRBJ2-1	TGCAGTGCGAAAAGCGGGGGGGCGGTTAATGAGCAGTTCTTC	CSAKSGGAVNEQFF
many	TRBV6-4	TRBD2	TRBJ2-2	TGTGCCAGCAGTGACTCGACTAGCGGGGGGGCCGGGGAGCTGTTTTTT	CASSDSTSGGAGELFF
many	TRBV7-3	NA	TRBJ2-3	TGTGCCAGCAGCTTAGGACTATTGAGTACAGATACGCAGTATTTT	CASSLGLLSTDTQYF
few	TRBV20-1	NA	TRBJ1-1	TGCAGTGCTACGAACAGGGTTCTTACTAACACTGAAGCTTTCTTT	CSATNRVLTNTEAFF
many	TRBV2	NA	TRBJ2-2	TGTGCCAGCAGTGAAGATCCACCACGGAACACCGGGGAGCTGTTTTTT	CASSEDPPRNTGELFF
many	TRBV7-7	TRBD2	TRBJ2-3	TGTGCTAGCAGCTTAAGCGGGGACACAGATACGCAGTATTTT	CASSLSGDTDTQYF
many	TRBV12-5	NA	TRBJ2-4	TGTGCTAGTGGTTTGTCAGGGGAACAAAACATTCAGTACTTC	CASGLSGEQNIQYF
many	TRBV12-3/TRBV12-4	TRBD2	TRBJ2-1	TGTGCCAGCAGTTTAGCGGGGGGGTACAATGAGCAGTTCTTC	CASSLAGGYNEQFF
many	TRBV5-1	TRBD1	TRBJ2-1	TGCGCCAGCAGCTCGACCGGGACAGGGGAGTGGGGAAGCGCCTACAATGAGCAGTTCTTC	CASSSTGTGEWGSAYNEQFF
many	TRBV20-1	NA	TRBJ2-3	TGCAGTGCTAGAGCACAGGAGCTCAGCACAGATACGCAGTATTTT	CSARAQELSTDTQYF
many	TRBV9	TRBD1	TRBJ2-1	TGTGCCAGCAGCACGGGACAGGGTTGGAATGAGCAGTTCTTC	CASSTGQGWNEQFF
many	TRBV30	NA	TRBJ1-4	TGTGCCTGGAGTCTTCGGACAGCAACTAATGAAAAACTGTTTTTT	CAWSLRTATNEKLFF
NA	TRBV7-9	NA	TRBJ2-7	TGTGCCAGCAGCCCACCAGGTCTGGCAGGAACCTACGAGCAGTACTTC	CASSPPGLAGTYEQYF
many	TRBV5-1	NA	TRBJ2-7	TGCGCCAGCAGCTTGGTGCCGACATCCGAGCAGTACTTC	CASSLVPTSEQYF